This T cell receptor beta chain was documented in a study of somatic mutations in cytotoxic T cells in rheumatoid arthritis. As for the study in general: Patient blood, which was peripheral blood collected as 30 ml EDTA, was drawn right after diagnosis and before any treatment started. At nearly 100% purity, some V beta antibody-stained T-cell populations were flow-sorted, and these included V beta1+ cells that were sequenced for TCRB. Findings of the study overall: Exceedance of 20% of CD8+ cells by the largest CD8+ clone occurred in about an eighth of the roughly 65 patients.

This CDR3 contains 17 residues. After removal of 0 bases from V and 5 bases from J, the junction contained 6 bases not matched to a gene. CDR1 is SGHDT, CDR2 YYEEEE, per germline. Positive magnetic bead selection, which isolated the CD4+ and CD8+ cells, was followed by a flow cytometry check of purity. Details on this clone: Its antigen is still unknown.

Clones were read by immunoSEQ multiplex PCR, and TCRdb kept only the in-frame ones, dropping some. Here the sample spans almost 4,000 clones, approximately 94% being singletons. V and J are TRBV5-6 and TRBJ2-3; TRBD2 matches 13 bases. The sample comprised CD8+ T cells sorted from blood. The clonotype originates from a woman in her sixties with rheumatoid arthritis. The CDR3 nucleotides read TGTGCCAGCAGCTTGGACGGACTAGCGGGAGAGGGAGATACGCAGTATTTT. Translated, it gives CASSLDGLAGEGDTQYF.